Listed below are T cell receptor beta chains from one sample, sequenced in a study of glioma-infiltrating T cells after dendritic cell vaccination. Sequencing was performed with immunoSEQ multiplex PCR; in TCRdb, only in-frame clones are kept and a portion is missing. The sample yields fewer than 95,000 clones, 85% seen once. The sample here was blood, taken after dendritic cell vaccination. The receptors were sampled from a human donor with glioblastoma. CDR3s include the opening cysteine and the closing phenylalanine or tryptophan. Each record gives: CDR3 DNA, CDR3 protein, V gene, J gene, clone size, D gene. A D gene is named only where the DNA matches it firmly. Expanded clones are given a class, and other clones once, few, many or no size at all.

CDR3nt: TGTGCCAGCAGCGTAGGAGGGTATGGCACAGATACGCAGTATTTT; CDR3aa: CASSVGGYGTDTQYF; v_gene: TRBV9; j_gene: TRBJ2-3; abundance: NA; d_gene: NA
CDR3nt: TGTGCCAGCAGCCAAAAGACAGGGGGCTCCTACGAGCAGTACTTC; CDR3aa: CASSQKTGGSYEQYF; v_gene: TRBV27; j_gene: TRBJ2-7; abundance: NA; d_gene: TRBD1
CDR3nt: TGTGCCAGCAGCTGGGCGGGGAGCTCCTACGAGCAGTACTTC; CDR3aa: CASSWAGSSYEQYF; v_gene: TRBV7-2; j_gene: TRBJ2-7; abundance: NA; d_gene: NA
CDR3nt: TGCGCCAGCAGCTTGTTGACGGGCTCCTACGAGCAGTACTTC; CDR3aa: CASSLLTGSYEQYF; v_gene: TRBV5-1; j_gene: TRBJ2-7; abundance: NA; d_gene: NA
CDR3nt: TGTGCCAGCAGTTATCACAGGACAGGGGTGGACAATGAGCAGTTCTTC; CDR3aa: CASSYHRTGVDNEQFF; v_gene: TRBV6-6; j_gene: TRBJ2-1; abundance: NA; d_gene: TRBD1
CDR3nt: TGCGCCAGCAGCTTCCAGGGGGCTCACGAGCAGTACTTC; CDR3aa: CASSFQGAHEQYF; v_gene: TRBV5-1; j_gene: TRBJ2-7; abundance: NA; d_gene: TRBD1
CDR3nt: TGTGCCAGCAGCCGGGTTGGGCAGGGGCCCTTCTACTCTGGAAACACCATATATTTT; CDR3aa: CASSRVGQGPFYSGNTIYF; v_gene: TRBV7-2; j_gene: TRBJ1-3; abundance: few; d_gene: NA
CDR3nt: TGTGCCAGCAGTTTACGTGATGAGCAGTTCTTC; CDR3aa: CASSLRDEQFF; v_gene: TRBV28; j_gene: TRBJ2-1; abundance: NA; d_gene: NA
CDR3nt: TGTGCCTGGAACACGGACAGGGGGAGTTACGAGCAGTACTTC; CDR3aa: CAWNTDRGSYEQYF; v_gene: TRBV30; j_gene: TRBJ2-7; abundance: NA; d_gene: TRBD1
CDR3nt: TGTGCCAGCAGCTTTGGTAGCGGAACTCTCTCCTACGAGCAGTACTTC; CDR3aa: CASSFGSGTLSYEQYF; v_gene: TRBV5-6; j_gene: TRBJ2-7; abundance: NA; d_gene: NA
CDR3nt: TGCAGCGTTCAGGCAGCCTACGAGCAGTACTTC; CDR3aa: CSVQAAYEQYF; v_gene: TRBV29-1; j_gene: TRBJ2-7; abundance: NA; d_gene: NA
CDR3nt: TGTGCCAGCAGTTCGGGGGGCGCGATTGAGACCCAGTACTTC; CDR3aa: CASSSGGAIETQYF; v_gene: TRBV27; j_gene: TRBJ2-5; abundance: NA; d_gene: NA
CDR3nt: TGTGCCAGCAGCCCCGATGGGCGCACAGATACGCAGTATTTT; CDR3aa: CASSPDGRTDTQYF; v_gene: TRBV7-9; j_gene: TRBJ2-3; abundance: NA; d_gene: NA
CDR3nt: TGCGCCAGCAGCCCGCAGGGGCAGGGTAATGAAAAACTGTTTTTT; CDR3aa: CASSPQGQGNEKLFF; v_gene: TRBV5-1; j_gene: TRBJ1-4; abundance: NA; d_gene: NA